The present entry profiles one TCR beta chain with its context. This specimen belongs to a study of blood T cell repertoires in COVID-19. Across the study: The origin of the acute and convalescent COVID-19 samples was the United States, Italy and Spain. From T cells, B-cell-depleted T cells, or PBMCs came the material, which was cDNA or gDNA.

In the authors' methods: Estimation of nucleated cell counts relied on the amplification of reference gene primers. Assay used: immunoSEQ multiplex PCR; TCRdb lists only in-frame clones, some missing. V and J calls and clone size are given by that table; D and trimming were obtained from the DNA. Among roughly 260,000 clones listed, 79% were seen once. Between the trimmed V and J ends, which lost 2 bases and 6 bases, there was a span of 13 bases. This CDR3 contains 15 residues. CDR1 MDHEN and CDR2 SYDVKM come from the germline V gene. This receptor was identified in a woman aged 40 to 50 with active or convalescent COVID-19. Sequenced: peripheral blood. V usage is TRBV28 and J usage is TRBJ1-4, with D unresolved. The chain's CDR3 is CASSLPGGADEKLFF. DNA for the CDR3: TGTGCCAGCAGTTTACCGGGAGGCGCGGATGAAAAACTGTTTTTT.